A single sample is the source of the 2 T cell receptor beta chains below, sequenced in a study of T-cell reconstitution after alpha-beta-depleted transplantation in children. As it was prepared, the TCRbeta library received unique molecular identifiers. From the PCR reads, TCRdb called clonotypes with MiXCR, one entry per CDR3 protein. The sample holds around 680,000 distinct CDR3 sequences, roughly 15% seen once. This specimen was PBMCs from the stem cell graft donor, taken from the stem cell graft. Receptors originate from a human donor who donated a stem cell graft to a child with acute myeloid leukemia.

This clonotype came up a few times. V and J are TRBV7-9 and TRBJ1-3; D ambiguous. The CDR3 loop spans 16 amino acids. V gave up 6 bases and J gave up 0 bases, with 15 bases separating them. The germline CDR1 and CDR2 sequences are SEHNR and FQNEAQ (reference sequence). The DNA of the CDR3 is TGTGCCAGCAGTGCTTTCAAGCAGCCCTCTGGAAACACCATATATTTT. Residues: CASSAFKQPSGNTIYF.

This chain joins TRBV6-5 and TRBJ2-7; 7 bases line up with TRBD1. V dropped 2 bases and J dropped 3; count of bases not matched to a gene: 4. Germline V lookup: CDR1 MNHEY, CDR2 SVGAGI. The CDR3 covers 14 residues. The CDR3 sequence is CASSYHDRVYEQYF. The CDR3 DNA sequence: TGTGCCAGCAGTTACCACGACAGGGTCTACGAGCAGTACTTC.